The 6 T cell receptor beta chains below were found in one sample sequenced in a study of CDR3 diversity in severe acne. TCRdb used MiXCR to reprocess the PCR reads, holding one entry per CDR3 protein. This sample has approximately 90,000 distinct CDR3 sequences, with 45% to 55% found just once. The sample consisted of blood. The receptors here all came from a male donor with severe acne vulgaris.

This clonotype showed up just a few times. The gene calls are TRBV24-1 and TRBJ2-2; D tentatively fits TRBD1 or TRBD2 (5 bases each). The ends were cut back, 2 bases at V and 2 bases at J, with 14 bases in the middle. Germline V gene lookup returns CDR1 KGHDR and CDR2 SFDVKD. The CDR3 is made up of 17 amino acids. For the CDR3, the DNA is TGTGCCACCAGTGATTCCCCGGCCGGGGCAAACACCGGGGAGCTGTTTTTT. It codes for CATSDSPAGANTGELFF.

In this sample, this clonotype turned up many times. The gene calls are TRBV5-5 and TRBJ2-5; 8 bases are a match to TRBD2. CDR1 SGHKS and CDR2 YYEKEE come from the germline V gene (reference sequence). The V and J ends lost 5 bases and 6 bases, in that order; junction bases with no gene match: 12. The CDR3 length is 15 residues. The CDR3 loop is CASRPPGLGQQTQYF. DNA for the CDR3: TGTGCCAGCAGACCGCCGGGACTAGGGCAACAGACCCAGTACTTC.

This chain connects TRBV4-3 to TRBJ2-7; D is unresolved. Per the germline V gene, CDR1 is LGHNA and CDR2 is YSLEER. This CDR3 is built from 15 residues. Trimming left V 0 bases short and J 3 bases short, with 12 bases between. The CDR3 here is CASSQEGASRYEQYF. CDR3 bases: TGCGCCAGCAGCCAAGAAGGAGCGAGCCGCTACGAGCAGTACTTC.

This clonotype was picked up a small number of times. Possible read error: a much larger clone is one base away. The chain couples TRBV5-4 to TRBJ2-7; the match to TRBD1 covers 7 bases. Per the germline V gene, CDR1 is SGHNT and CDR2 is YYREEE (reference sequence). This CDR3 comprises 13 residues. The CDR3 sequence: CASSTDRVNDQYF. CDR3 in DNA: TGTGCCAGCAGCACAGACAGGGTAAACGATCAGTACTTC.

This chain uses TRBV15 with TRBJ1-1, with D perhaps matching TRBD1 (6 bases). This CDR3 has 15 residues. V was cut by 2 bases and J by 3 bases, with 13 bases left in between. The germline gives CDR1 LNHNV, CDR2 YYDKDF (reference sequence). This CDR3 is CATSRRNREDTEAFF. Written as DNA, the CDR3 is TGTGCCACCAGCAGACGTAACAGGGAAGACACTGAAGCTTTCTTT.

As regards this clonotype: This may arise from a read error, as a much more abundant clone is one base away. The CDR3 spells CASSEVYEQYF. DNA of the CDR3: TGTGCCAGCAGTGAGGTCTACGAGCAGTACTTC. The chain joins TRBV25-1 to TRBJ2-7; no clear D. Per the germline V gene, CDR1 is MGHDK and CDR2 is SYGVNS. The V and J ends lost 3 bases and 3 bases respectively, with 3 bases between them. The CDR3 is 11 residues long.